Listed below are T cell receptor beta chains from one sample, sequenced in a study of cytomegalovirus exposure and HLA in healthy donors. Measured with immunoSEQ multiplex PCR; TCRdb has only the in-frame clones, and not every one. The data contain fewer than 250,000 clones, around 79% of them singletons. Sequencing was done on a sample of PBMCs. Source of these receptors: a male donor in good health and CMV-seronegative. Each CDR3 is given with its conserved first and last residue. A D gene is named only where the DNA matches it firmly. Clone size is given for some rows only: seen once, a few or many times, or a class if the clone is expanded.

cdr3_nt: TGTGCCAGCAGCGTAGGGATCCCGGGGTTTATCACAGATACGCAGTATTTT; cdr3_aa: CASSVGIPGFITDTQYF; v_call: TRBV9; clone_size: -; j_call: TRBJ2-3; d_call: -
cdr3_nt: TGTGCCAGCAGTTACTCGAGACTAGCGGCTTCCTACGAGCAGTACTTC; cdr3_aa: CASSYSRLAASYEQYF; v_call: TRBV6-5; clone_size: once; j_call: TRBJ2-7; d_call: TRBD2
cdr3_nt: TGTGCCAGTAGGATACAGGGGGCAAGCACTGAAGCTTTCTTT; cdr3_aa: CASRIQGASTEAFF; v_call: TRBV19; clone_size: -; j_call: TRBJ1-1; d_call: TRBD1
cdr3_nt: TGCGCCAGCAGCCTAGAAGGGGGCGCGGAAACCGGGGAGCTGTTTTTT; cdr3_aa: CASSLEGGAETGELFF; v_call: TRBV5-1; clone_size: -; j_call: TRBJ2-2; d_call: TRBD1
cdr3_nt: TGTGCCAGCAGGGTACCTAGCGGGAGCTCCTACGAGCAGTACTTC; cdr3_aa: CASRVPSGSSYEQYF; v_call: TRBV28; clone_size: -; j_call: TRBJ2-7; d_call: TRBD2
cdr3_nt: TGTGCCAGCAGCGTAGGTTCGACTAGCGGGTCCCAAGAGACCCAGTACTTC; cdr3_aa: CASSVGSTSGSQETQYF; v_call: TRBV9; clone_size: once; j_call: TRBJ2-5; d_call: TRBD2
cdr3_nt: TGTGCCAGCAGCTTAGGGACTAGCGGGGATGAGCAGTTCTTC; cdr3_aa: CASSLGTSGDEQFF; v_call: TRBV11-3; clone_size: few; j_call: TRBJ2-1; d_call: TRBD2
cdr3_nt: TGTGCCAGCTCAGGGAGGACGGGGGAGAACACTGAAGCTTTCTTT; cdr3_aa: CASSGRTGENTEAFF; v_call: TRBV18; clone_size: -; j_call: TRBJ1-1; d_call: -
cdr3_nt: TGTGCCATCAGTGGTAACAACGGAGCATACGAGCAGTACTTC; cdr3_aa: CAISGNNGAYEQYF; v_call: TRBV10-3; clone_size: -; j_call: TRBJ2-7; d_call: -
cdr3_nt: TGCGCCAGCAGCGTCGGACAGTTTCTCTCCTACGAGCAGTACTTC; cdr3_aa: CASSVGQFLSYEQYF; v_call: TRBV5-1; clone_size: few; j_call: TRBJ2-7; d_call: -
cdr3_nt: TGCAGCGTTGATACAGGGACGCAGTATTTT; cdr3_aa: CSVDTGTQYF; v_call: TRBV29-1; clone_size: -; j_call: TRBJ2-3; d_call: -
cdr3_nt: TGTGCCAGCAGTGCCACTCGGGAGGGCGGATACGAGCAGTACTTC; cdr3_aa: CASSATREGGYEQYF; v_call: TRBV27; clone_size: -; j_call: TRBJ2-7; d_call: TRBD2
cdr3_nt: TGCGCCAGCAGCCAACAGTCCCGGGACAGGGTTGGGGGCTACACCTTC; cdr3_aa: CASSQQSRDRVGGYTF; v_call: TRBV4-3; clone_size: -; j_call: TRBJ1-2; d_call: TRBD1
cdr3_nt: TGCGCCAGCAGCTTGGCCGCGACAGGAATTACCTCTGGAAACACCATATATTTT; cdr3_aa: CASSLAATGITSGNTIYF; v_call: TRBV5-1; clone_size: -; j_call: TRBJ1-3; d_call: -
cdr3_nt: TGTGCCAGCAGTGAAGGGCCGGGGTCACCCCTCCACTTT; cdr3_aa: CASSEGPGSPLHF; v_call: TRBV6-1; clone_size: -; j_call: TRBJ1-6; d_call: -
cdr3_nt: TGTGCCAGCAGCTTAGAGAATGAAAAACTGTTTTTT; cdr3_aa: CASSLENEKLFF; v_call: TRBV7-3; clone_size: -; j_call: TRBJ1-4; d_call: -